Shown below are 29 T cell receptor beta chains from a single sample sequenced in a study of post-analysis software for immune sequencing data. General study results and limits: Patients showed TRBV5-6, TRBV5-1 and TRBV20-1 among about five TRBV segments more frequent than in controls.

No cognate antigen is known for these TCRs. Built from TCR beta cDNA, the libraries had unique molecular identifiers in them. Using its own MiXCR run on the PCR reads, TCRdb lists one record per CDR3 protein. The sample lists 400,000 to 500,000 distinct CDR3 sequences; over 30% were seen once. Specimen: blood. The source of these receptors is a girl between 2 and 10 years old with multiple sclerosis.

The gene calls are TRBV9 and TRBJ2-1; D is unresolved. The CDR3 spans 15 residues. In germline, CDR1 is SGDLS, CDR2 YYNGEE. V was cut by 3 bases and J by 0 bases, with 10 bases left in between. CDR3 bases: TGTGCCAGCAGCGCCATTCCTAGCTCCTACAATGAGCAGTTCTTC. Amino acids: CASSAIPSSYNEQFF.

This sequence joins TRBV6-2 or TRBV6-3 and TRBJ1-5, with 9 bases aligning to TRBD1. J gave up 6 bases and V 2 bases, and 8 bases lay outside the gene matches. The CDR3 length is 16 residues. In germline, CDR1 is MNHEY, CDR2 SVGEGT. CDR3 DNA: TGTGCCAGCAGTTACCGGATCGGGACAGGGATTCAGCCCCAGCATTTT. Amino acid sequence: CASSYRIGTGIQPQHF.

The chain recombines TRBV12-3 or TRBV12-4 with TRBJ2-2, with 7 bases aligning to TRBD1. This CDR3 comprises 14 residues. V shed 6 bases and J 5 bases; nucleotides not matched to a gene: 6. The CDR3 sequence: CASRGRQGTGELFF. Here the CDR3 DNA reads TGTGCCAGCAGGGGCCGACAGGGAACCGGGGAGCTGTTTTTT.

V is TRBV28 and J is TRBJ1-5; 7 bases align to TRBD1. Germline V gene lookup returns CDR1 MDHEN and CDR2 SYDVKM. Losses at the gene ends were 7 bases for V and 3 bases for J; bases not matched to a gene: 6. The CDR3 is 14 residues long. CDR3 in DNA: TGTGCCAGCACCAAGACAGGGACCAATCAGCCCCAGCATTTT. Protein product: CASTKTGTNQPQHF. Variable domain in full (rest from reference TRBV28 and TRBJ1-5): DVKVTQSSRYLVKRTGEKVFLECVQDMDHENMFWYRQDPGLGLRLIYFSYDVKMKEKGDIPEGYSVSREKKERFSLILESASTNQTSMYLCASTKTGTNQPQHFGDGTRLSIL.

Turning to this clonotype: At one of its ends the junction is not consistent with the germline gene, which may arise from a read error. The rearrangement joins TRBV12-3 or TRBV12-4 to TRBJ1-1, with D uncertain. The CDR3 has 15 amino acids. The CDR3 is CANSLLGTPGTEAFF. CDR3 DNA sequence: TGTGCCAACAGTCTGCTGGGTACCCCGGGCACTGAAGCTTTCTTT.

This clonotype was counted a few times. J is TRBJ1-2 and V is TRBV5-1, with TRBD1 matching 9 bases. Per the germline V gene, CDR1 is SGHRS and CDR2 is YFSETQ. Trimming at V came to 0 bases and at J to 2 bases, leaving 5 bases not matched to a gene. The CDR3 loop spans 16 amino acids. DNA of the CDR3: TGCGCCAGCAGCTTGGGTCGGGGACAGGGCAACTATGGCTACACCTTC. This gives the protein CASSLGRGQGNYGYTF.

This clonotype has only a few counts. The CDR3 DNA sequence: TGTGCCAGCAGCTTACTAAGCGGGAGTACGACAGATACGCAGTATTTT. This sequence encodes CASSLLSGSTTDTQYF. The chain has TRBV7-9 and TRBJ2-3; 8 positions agree with TRBD2. V lost 2 bases to trimming and J lost 3 bases; unmatched junction nucleotides: 7. The CDR3 extends over 16 amino acids. Germline CDR1 and CDR2: SEHNR and FQNEAQ (reference sequence). The whole variable domain, filled in from reference TRBV7-9 and TRBJ2-3, reads DTGVSQNPRHKITKRGQNVTFRCDPISEHNRLYWYRQTLGQGPEFLTYFQNEAQLEKSRLLSDRFSAERPKGSFSTLEIQRTEQGDSAMYLCASSLLSGSTTDTQYFGPGTRLTVL.

In its sample, this clonotype was seen a few times. V usage is TRBV20-1 and J usage is TRBJ2-3; D uncertain. The germline V and J ends were trimmed by 2 bases and 1 base, with 7 bases remaining between them. Germline CDR1 and CDR2: DFQATT and SNEGSKA (reference sequence). The CDR3 has 13 amino acids. CDR3 in amino acids: CSARKIRTDTQYF. CDR3 nucleotides: TGCAGTGCTAGAAAAATTCGCACAGATACGCAGTATTTT.

The V gene is TRBV7-9, the J gene TRBJ1-1; TRBD1 aligns across 7 bases. J lost 3 bases, V lost 5 bases, and 15 bases had no gene match. This CDR3 is built from 17 residues. The germline gives CDR1 SEHNR, CDR2 FQNEAQ (reference sequence). The CDR3 loop reads CASSPAPDRVDYTEAFF. In DNA form, the CDR3 reads TGTGCCAGCAGCCCCGCCCCTGACAGGGTTGATTACACTGAAGCTTTCTTT.

This clonotype has just a few counts. The V and J genes are TRBV24-1 and TRBJ2-1, with 8 nucleotides matching TRBD2. The V gene's germline CDR1 is KGHDR and CDR2 SFDVKD. The CDR3 runs to 20 residues. With V trimmed by 4 bases and J by 0 bases, 16 bases remained unmatched. The CDR3, as DNA: TGTGCCACCAGTGACGCCTTCGTGGTAGCGGGGAGGAGCTCCTACAATGAGCAGTTCTTC. Protein product: CATSDAFVVAGRSSYNEQFF.

This rearrangement joins TRBV9 to TRBJ2-1, with 9 bases identical to TRBD1. Losses at the gene ends were 3 bases for V and 6 bases for J; bases not matched to a gene: 4. Germline CDR1 reads SGDLS; CDR2 reads YYNGEE. This CDR3 contains 14 residues. CDR3 protein: CASSARTGVNEQFF. The CDR3 DNA reads as TGTGCCAGCAGCGCCCGGACAGGGGTCAATGAGCAGTTCTTC. Combining the CDR3 with reference TRBV9 and TRBJ2-1 gives the whole variable domain DSGVTQTPKHLITATGQRVTLRCSPRSGDLSVYWYQQSLDQGLQFLIQYYNGEERAKGNILERFSAQQFPDLHSELNLSSLELGDSALYFCASSARTGVNEQFFGPGTRLTVL.

This clonotype was counted a few times. The rearrangement joins TRBV5-6 to TRBJ1-1, with unresolved D. The CDR3 has 13 amino acids. Germline assignment: CDR1 SGHDT and CDR2 YYEEEE. V was shortened by 0 bases and J by 11 bases, with 14 bases between the two germline ends. The DNA for the CDR3 is TGTGCCAGCAGCTTGGCAACGGGGATGAATGCTTTCTTT. Amino acid sequence: CASSLATGMNAFF.

This clonotype was counted between two and nine times. This chain connects TRBV5-1 to TRBJ1-2; D possibly corresponds to TRBD1 (6 bases). Germline V gene data show CDR1 as SGHRS and CDR2 as YFSETQ. Trimming stripped 5 bases from V and 5 bases from J, with 13 bases between. CDR3 length: 13 residues. The CDR3 here is CASSTGGLYGYTF. Here the CDR3 DNA reads TGCGCCAGCAGTACCGGGGGCTTGTATGGCTACACCTTC.

This clonotype appeared a few times. The chain combines TRBV25-1 with TRBJ2-7; 8 bases align to TRBD1. Germline V gives CDR1 MGHDK, CDR2 SYGVNS. The CDR3 contains 14 residues. V lost 7 bases to trimming and J lost 5 bases; unmatched junction nucleotides: 10. The CDR3 loop is CASMRVTGDHEQYF. The DNA of the CDR3 is TGTGCCAGCATGAGGGTGACAGGGGATCACGAGCAGTACTTC.

The CDR3 loop reads CSARDPQQGKAFF. In DNA, the CDR3 is TGCAGTGCTAGAGACCCGCAACAGGGGAAAGCTTTCTTT. The chain recombines TRBV20-1 with TRBJ1-1; 7 nucleotides align to TRBD1. Germline assignment: CDR1 DFQATT and CDR2 SNEGSKA (reference sequence). This CDR3 spans 13 amino acids. The V and J ends lost 0 bases and 9 bases, in that order; junction bases with no gene match: 7.

The sample holds a few counts of this clonotype. V and J are TRBV5-1 and TRBJ1-2; 8 bases are a match to TRBD1. With V trimmed by 3 bases and J by 4 bases, 5 bases remained unmatched. From germline, CDR1 is SGHRS and CDR2 YFSETQ. The CDR3 is 14 amino acids. CDR3 nucleotide sequence: TGCGCCAGCAGCTGGGACAGGATTGTCTATGGCTACACCTTC. Translating gives CASSWDRIVYGYTF.

This clonotype was seen only a few times. The chain couples TRBV20-1 to TRBJ1-4; D is perhaps TRBD1 (5 bases). This CDR3 is built from 12 residues. V was shortened by 6 bases and J by 3 bases, with 8 bases between the two germline ends. Looked up from germline, CDR1 is DFQATT and CDR2 is SNEGSKA (reference sequence). The CDR3 sequence is CSAGRPNEKLFF. In DNA form, the CDR3 reads TGCAGTGCGGGGCGGCCTAATGAAAAACTGTTTTTT.

This clonotype appeared once. V usage is TRBV28 and J usage is TRBJ1-2; D is possibly TRBD1 (6 bases). V was shortened by 7 bases and J by 8 bases, with 20 bases between the two germline ends. This CDR3 has 14 amino acids. Germline V gene data show CDR1 as MDHEN and CDR2 as SYDVKM. The CDR3 sequence: CASMVDRLANGYTF. The CDR3 region has the DNA TGTGCCAGCATGGTCGACAGGCTAGCTAACGGCTACACCTTC.

The rearrangement uses TRBV2 and TRBJ2-3; 8 nucleotides line up with TRBD1. From germline, CDR1 is SNHLY and CDR2 FYNNEI. With 5 bases clipped from V and 3 bases from J, the junction kept 7 bases outside the gene matches. The CDR3 is 15 amino acids. Here the CDR3 reads CASSLDRARTDTQYF. The CDR3 DNA is TGTGCCAGCAGTCTGGACAGGGCGAGGACAGATACGCAGTATTTT.

The CDR3 DNA reads as TGCGCCAGCAGCCTCGCTAGCGGGGGAGGAGATACGCAGTATTTT. As protein: CASSLASGGGDTQYF. V and J are TRBV5-1 and TRBJ2-3, with TRBD2 identical over 10 bases. J gave up 5 bases and V 4 bases, and 7 bases lay outside the gene matches. Per the germline V gene, CDR1 is SGHRS and CDR2 is YFSETQ. This CDR3 is built from 15 residues.

The rearrangement links TRBV7-3 to TRBJ2-1, with TRBD2 matching over 8 bases. CDR1 is SGHTA and CDR2 is FQGTGA in the germline V gene. The CDR3 consists of 15 residues. V lost 5 bases, J lost 3 bases, and 6 bases stayed unmatched. The CDR3, as DNA: TGTGCCAGCAGCCCGGGGGGGGAGGGCTACAATGAGCAGTTCTTC. As protein: CASSPGGEGYNEQFF. Variable domain in full (rest from reference TRBV7-3 and TRBJ2-1): GAGVSQTPSNKVTEKGKYVELRCDPISGHTALYWYRQSLGQGPEFLIYFQGTGAADDSGLPNDRFFAVRPEGSVSTLKIQRTERGDSAVYLCASSPGGEGYNEQFFGPGTRLTVL.

The chain carries TRBV7-9 and TRBJ2-5; D is possibly TRBD2 (5 bases). The V end lost 4 bases, the J end lost 5 bases, and 11 bases lay between the germline ends. The CDR3 runs to 13 residues. Germline CDR1 and CDR2: SEHNR and FQNEAQ (reference sequence). CDR3 amino acids: CASSCGLGETQYF. The CDR3 region has the DNA TGTGCCAGCAGCTGCGGGCTCGGGGAGACCCAGTACTTC.

The genes are TRBV5-6 and TRBJ2-1; D possibly uses TRBD1 or TRBD2 (5 bases each). CDR3 size: 16 residues. Looked up from germline, CDR1 is SGHDT and CDR2 is YYEEEE. V lost 2 bases, J lost 0 bases, and 12 bases lay in between. In DNA, the CDR3 is TGTGCCAGCAGCTTCTGGGGGTCTAGCTCCTACAATGAGCAGTTCTTC. Translation gives CASSFWGSSSYNEQFF.

The chain's CDR3 is CASSRRDSLPRDGYTF. The CDR3 DNA reads as TGTGCCAGCAGCCGGCGGGACAGTCTCCCCAGAGATGGCTACACCTTC. The gene calls are TRBV11-2 and TRBJ1-2; 7 positions agree with TRBD1. Trimming took 5 bases from V and 6 from J; bases not matched to a gene: 15. This CDR3 is 16 amino acids long. The germline V gene has CDR1 SGHAT and CDR2 FQNNGV.

The chain couples TRBV27 to TRBJ2-7; 9 nucleotides line up with TRBD1. The CDR3 runs to 13 residues. After removal of 6 bases from V and 3 bases from J, the junction contained 3 bases not matched to a gene. Looked up from germline, CDR1 is MNHEY and CDR2 is SMNVEV (reference sequence). In DNA, the CDR3 is TGTGCCAGCAGGACAGGGGGAGGCTACGAGCAGTACTTC. Protein product: CASRTGGGYEQYF.

The CDR3 sequence is CASSLGLDIGEQYF. The CDR3, as DNA: TGCGCCAGCAGCTTGGGACTAGATATCGGTGAGCAGTACTTC. The chain is built from TRBV5-1 and TRBJ2-5, with D perhaps TRBD2 (6 bases). Trimming took 0 bases from V and 11 from J, leaving 17 bases between them. Germline V lookup: CDR1 SGHRS, CDR2 YFSETQ. The length of the CDR3 is 14 residues.

The chain couples TRBV7-9 to TRBJ2-1; D is unclear. CDR1 is SEHNR and CDR2 is FQNEAQ in the germline V gene (reference sequence). Trimming shortened V by 3 bases and J by 6 bases, and 6 bases separated the two germline ends. The CDR3 has 12 amino acids. CDR3 protein: CASSFDRNEQFF. CDR3 DNA: TGTGCCAGCAGCTTTGACCGCAATGAGCAGTTCTTC. The complete variable domain, with remaining parts taken from reference TRBV7-9 and TRBJ2-1, reads DTGVSQNPRHKITKRGQNVTFRCDPISEHNRLYWYRQTLGQGPEFLTYFQNEAQLEKSRLLSDRFSAERPKGSFSTLEIQRTEQGDSAMYLCASSFDRNEQFFGPGTRLTVL.

In its sample, this clonotype was seen a few times. The rearrangement joins TRBV9 to TRBJ1-2; 9 nucleotides agree with TRBD1. The J segment lost 5 bases and the V segment lost 0 bases, leaving 8 bases of the junction unmatched. Germline V gives CDR1 SGDLS, CDR2 YYNGEE. There are 16 residues in the CDR3. CDR3 amino acids: CASSVDPGTGHYGYTF. DNA of the CDR3: TGTGCCAGCAGCGTAGACCCCGGGACAGGGCATTATGGCTACACCTTC.

The rearrangement links TRBV29-1 to TRBJ2-1; maybe TRBD2 (6 bases). This CDR3 comprises 13 residues. The germline V and J ends were trimmed by 4 bases and 8 bases, with 15 bases remaining between them. Germline CDR1 is SQVTM and CDR2 is ANQGSEA. CDR3 DNA: TGCAGCGTTGCCGGCGGGATTAGGGATGAGCAGTTCTTC. Translated: CSVAGGIRDEQFF.